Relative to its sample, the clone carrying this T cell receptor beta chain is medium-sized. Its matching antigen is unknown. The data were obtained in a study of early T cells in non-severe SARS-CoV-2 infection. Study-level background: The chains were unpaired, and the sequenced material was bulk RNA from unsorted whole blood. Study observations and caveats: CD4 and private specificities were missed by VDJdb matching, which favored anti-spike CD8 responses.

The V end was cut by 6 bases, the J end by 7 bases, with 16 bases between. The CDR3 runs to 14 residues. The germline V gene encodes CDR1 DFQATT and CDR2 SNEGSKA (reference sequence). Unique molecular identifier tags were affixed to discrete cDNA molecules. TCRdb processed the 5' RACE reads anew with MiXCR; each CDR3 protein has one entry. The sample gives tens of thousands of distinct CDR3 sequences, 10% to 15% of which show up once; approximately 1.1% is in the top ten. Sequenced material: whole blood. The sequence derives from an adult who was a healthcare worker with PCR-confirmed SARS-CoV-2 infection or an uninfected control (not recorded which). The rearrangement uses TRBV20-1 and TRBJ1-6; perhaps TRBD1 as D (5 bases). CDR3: CSATAGTENSPLHF. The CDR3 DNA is TGCAGTGCGACCGCCGGGACGGAAAATTCACCCCTCCACTTT.